Below, one T cell receptor beta chain is given with its context. The antigen is unknown. The record originates from a study of beta chain features in type 1 diabetes. CDR3 size: 15 residues. Germline CDR1 and CDR2: MNHNY and SVGAGI (reference sequence). J lost 5 bases, V lost 1 base, and 7 bases had no gene match. Study observations and caveats: There was a moderate but significant shortening of TCRB CDR3s in all four CD4+ subsets of Type 1 diabetes patients.

The sequenced template was cDNA made from the entire isolated RNA. The method was immunoSEQ multiplex PCR; TCRdb's version includes in-frame clones alone and lacks a portion of them. The data show a few hundred thousand clones, roughly an eighth seen once. This TCR was recovered from a young man with type 1 diabetes. V and J are TRBV6-6 and TRBJ2-5; TRBD1 agrees at 7 bases. Sequenced input: naive CD4+ T cells from blood. The CDR3 here is CASSYFRQGGETQYF. The CDR3 DNA follows: TGTGCCAGCAGTTACTTTCGACAGGGTGGGGAGACCCAGTACTTC.